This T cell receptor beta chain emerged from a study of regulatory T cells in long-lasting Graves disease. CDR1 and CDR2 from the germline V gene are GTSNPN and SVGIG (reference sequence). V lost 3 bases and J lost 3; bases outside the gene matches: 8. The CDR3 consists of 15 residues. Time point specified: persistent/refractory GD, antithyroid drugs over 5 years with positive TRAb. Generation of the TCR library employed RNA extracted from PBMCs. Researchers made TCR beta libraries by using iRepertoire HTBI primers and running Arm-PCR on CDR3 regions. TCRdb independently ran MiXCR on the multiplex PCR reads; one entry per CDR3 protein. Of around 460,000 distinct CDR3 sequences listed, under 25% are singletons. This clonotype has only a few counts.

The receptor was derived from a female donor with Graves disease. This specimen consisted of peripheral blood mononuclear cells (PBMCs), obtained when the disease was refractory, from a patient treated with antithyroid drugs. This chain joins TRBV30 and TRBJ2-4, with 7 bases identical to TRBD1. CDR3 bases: TGTGCCTGGAGCTGGACAGGTTCCCTCAAAAACATTCAGTACTTC. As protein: CAWSWTGSLKNIQYF. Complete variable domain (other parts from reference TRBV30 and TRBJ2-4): SQTIHQWPATLVQPVGSPLSLECTVEGTSNPNLYWYRQAAGRGLQLLFYSVGIGQISSEVPQNLSASRPQDRQFILSSKKLLLSDSGFYLCAWSWTGSLKNIQYFGAGTRLSVL.